This T cell receptor beta chain was sequenced in a study of cytotoxic CD8 clonotypes in ibrutinib-treated CLL. A note on this clone: Its antigen remains unknown.

General study findings and limits: Progressing patients had sampling times that differed from those of sustained-remission patients.

Using immunoSEQ multiplex PCR, the repertoire was profiled, and TCRdb retains in-frame clones only, with some absent. The table lists around 40,000 clones, 65% to 75% of them singletons, with approximately 15% in the top ten. This specimen was PBMCs, taken at disease progression, from a patient treated with ibrutinib. This TCR derives from a human donor with chronic lymphocytic leukemia.

DNA of the CDR3: TGTGCCGCGGCGGGACAGATTAATTCACCCCTCCACTTT. Its protein product is CAAAGQINSPLHF. The V gene is TRBV6-6, the J gene TRBJ1-6; 7 nucleotides match TRBD1. Trimming at V came to 11 bases and at J to 6 bases, leaving 7 bases not matched to a gene. CDR1 and CDR2 (germline): MNHNY, SVGAGI (reference sequence). The CDR3 totals 13 residues.